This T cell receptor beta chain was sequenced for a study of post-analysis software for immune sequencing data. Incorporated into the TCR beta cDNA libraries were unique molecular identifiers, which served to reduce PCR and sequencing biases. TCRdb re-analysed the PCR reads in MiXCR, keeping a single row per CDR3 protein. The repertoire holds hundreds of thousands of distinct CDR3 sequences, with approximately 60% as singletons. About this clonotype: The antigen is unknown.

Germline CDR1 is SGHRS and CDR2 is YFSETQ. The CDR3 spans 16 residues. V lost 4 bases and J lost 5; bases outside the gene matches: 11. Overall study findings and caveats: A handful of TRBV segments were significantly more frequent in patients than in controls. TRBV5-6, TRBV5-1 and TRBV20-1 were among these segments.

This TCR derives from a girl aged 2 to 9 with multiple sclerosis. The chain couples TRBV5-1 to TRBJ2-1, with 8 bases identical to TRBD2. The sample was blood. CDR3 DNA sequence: TGCGCCAGCAGCCTCCGGGCGGGGGGCTCAAACAATGAGCAGTTCTTC. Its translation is CASSLRAGGSNNEQFF.